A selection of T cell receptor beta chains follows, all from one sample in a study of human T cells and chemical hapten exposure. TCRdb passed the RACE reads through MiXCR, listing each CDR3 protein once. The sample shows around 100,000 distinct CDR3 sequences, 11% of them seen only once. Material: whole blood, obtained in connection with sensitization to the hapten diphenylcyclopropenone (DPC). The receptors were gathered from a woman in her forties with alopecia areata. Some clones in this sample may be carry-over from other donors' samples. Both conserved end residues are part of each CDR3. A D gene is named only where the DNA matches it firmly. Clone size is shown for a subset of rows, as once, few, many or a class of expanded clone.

cdr3_nt: TGCAGTGCTAGGGGCACTAGCGGGACTAACACCGGGGAGCTGTTTTTT
cdr3_aa: CSARGTSGTNTGELFF
j_call: TRBJ2-2
clone_size: few
d_call: TRBD2
v_call: TRBV20-1

cdr3_nt: TGTGCCAGCAGTTCCGGGACTGGCTTGAGTGGCACTGAAGCTTTCTTT
cdr3_aa: CASSSGTGLSGTEAFF
j_call: TRBJ1-1
clone_size: -
d_call: -
v_call: TRBV27

cdr3_nt: TGTGCCAGCAGTTACAAGGGACTAGCTCCAGAGACCCAGTACTTC
cdr3_aa: CASSYKGLAPETQYF
j_call: TRBJ2-5
clone_size: -
d_call: TRBD2
v_call: TRBV6-2/TRBV6-3

cdr3_nt: TGTGCCAGCATTGGGACAGGGTACGCTTTCTTT
cdr3_aa: CASIGTGYAFF
j_call: TRBJ1-1
clone_size: many
d_call: TRBD1
v_call: TRBV6-5

cdr3_nt: TGTGCCAGCAGCGTAGAAGGCGGTGAGGGGGAGACCCAGTACTTC
cdr3_aa: CASSVEGGEGETQYF
j_call: TRBJ2-5
clone_size: few
d_call: -
v_call: TRBV9

cdr3_nt: TGTGCCACCAGCAGGACCTCTAGCGGGGGACGGTATACGCAGTATTTT
cdr3_aa: CATSRTSSGGRYTQYF
j_call: TRBJ2-3
clone_size: few
d_call: TRBD2
v_call: TRBV15

cdr3_nt: TGTGCCAGCTCACGTCAGGGTCTCGGCACTGAAGCTTTCTTT
cdr3_aa: CASSRQGLGTEAFF
j_call: TRBJ1-1
clone_size: -
d_call: -
v_call: TRBV18

cdr3_nt: TGCGCCAGCAGCCAAGATGTCCTAGCAACAGATACGCAGTATTTT
cdr3_aa: CASSQDVLATDTQYF
j_call: TRBJ2-3
clone_size: many
d_call: -
v_call: TRBV4-3

cdr3_nt: TGTGCCAGCACTAACCGGGACACAGGATCCTACGAGCAGTACTTC
cdr3_aa: CASTNRDTGSYEQYF
j_call: TRBJ2-7
clone_size: -
d_call: -
v_call: TRBV12-3/TRBV12-4

cdr3_nt: TGCAGCGTGGCAACCAGACAGGGGGGTAGCGGCTACACCTTC
cdr3_aa: CSVATRQGGSGYTF
j_call: TRBJ1-2
clone_size: many
d_call: TRBD1
v_call: TRBV29-1

cdr3_nt: TGTGCCATCAGTGAGTCGGTTAGCGGGTACGAGCAGTACTTC
cdr3_aa: CAISESVSGYEQYF
j_call: TRBJ2-7
clone_size: -
d_call: TRBD2
v_call: TRBV10-3

cdr3_nt: TGTGCCAGCAGCGCTCAGGGCGGGGGGTCCCCCTACGAGCAGTACTTC
cdr3_aa: CASSAQGGGSPYEQYF
j_call: TRBJ2-7
clone_size: many
d_call: TRBD2
v_call: TRBV11-2

cdr3_nt: TGTGCCAGCAGCTTAGACCTCAACACTGAAGCTTTCTTT
cdr3_aa: CASSLDLNTEAFF
j_call: TRBJ1-1
clone_size: many
d_call: -
v_call: TRBV5-5

cdr3_nt: TGCGCCAGCAGCTCCGGGGATACCCGCAGCACAGATACGCAGTATTTT
cdr3_aa: CASSSGDTRSTDTQYF
j_call: TRBJ2-3
clone_size: many
d_call: -
v_call: TRBV5-1

cdr3_nt: TGTGCCAGCGGGAGGGCGGGGGGCACAGATACGCAGTATTTT
cdr3_aa: CASGRAGGTDTQYF
j_call: TRBJ2-3
clone_size: few
d_call: TRBD2
v_call: TRBV7-3

cdr3_nt: TGTGCCAGCAGCCACCAGACTAGCGGGGGCACAGATACGCAGTATTTT
cdr3_aa: CASSHQTSGGTDTQYF
j_call: TRBJ2-3
clone_size: many
d_call: TRBD2
v_call: TRBV5-6

cdr3_nt: TGTGCCAGCAGTTTATCCCTAGCTCAAGCCTACGAGCAGTACTTC
cdr3_aa: CASSLSLAQAYEQYF
j_call: TRBJ2-7
clone_size: few
d_call: -
v_call: TRBV28

cdr3_nt: TGTGCCAGCAGCTCCGGACAGGGCGGCCAAGAGACCCAGTACTTC
cdr3_aa: CASSSGQGGQETQYF
j_call: TRBJ2-5
clone_size: -
d_call: TRBD1
v_call: TRBV7-7

cdr3_nt: TGTGCCAGCAGCGCGGGACTAGCGTTCTACAATGAGCAGTTCTTC
cdr3_aa: CASSAGLAFYNEQFF
j_call: TRBJ2-1
clone_size: few
d_call: TRBD2
v_call: TRBV9

cdr3_nt: TGTGCCAGCAGTTTAGGGGGCGCGGTTTTTGTCACTGAAGCTTTCTTT
cdr3_aa: CASSLGGAVFVTEAFF
j_call: TRBJ1-1
clone_size: few
d_call: -
v_call: TRBV27

cdr3_nt: TGCAGTGCTAGACGAGCGGGAGCCCCAGATACGCAGTATTTT
cdr3_aa: CSARRAGAPDTQYF
j_call: TRBJ2-3
clone_size: -
d_call: TRBD2
v_call: TRBV20-1

cdr3_nt: TGTGCCAGCACCACTAGCGGGACTAGCGGGAGCATGGAGCAGTACTTC
cdr3_aa: CASTTSGTSGSMEQYF
j_call: TRBJ2-7
clone_size: many
d_call: TRBD2
v_call: TRBV7-2

cdr3_nt: TGCGCCAGCAGCCCGACAGGGGAAGAGACCCAGTACTTC
cdr3_aa: CASSPTGEETQYF
j_call: TRBJ2-5
clone_size: few
d_call: TRBD1
v_call: TRBV5-1

cdr3_nt: TGTGCCAGCAGTGAATTGCAACCGGGACAGCTATCTGGAAACACCATATATTTT
cdr3_aa: CASSELQPGQLSGNTIYF
j_call: TRBJ1-3
clone_size: many
d_call: TRBD1
v_call: TRBV6-1

cdr3_nt: TGTGCCAGCAGCCCAAGAGGACAGGCTTGGAACACTGAAGCTTTCTTT
cdr3_aa: CASSPRGQAWNTEAFF
j_call: TRBJ1-1
clone_size: few
d_call: TRBD1
v_call: TRBV7-9

cdr3_nt: TGTGCCAGCAGTACCGATCTAGCGGGGCGCTCCTACAATGAGCAGTTCTTC
cdr3_aa: CASSTDLAGRSYNEQFF
j_call: TRBJ2-1
clone_size: many
d_call: TRBD2
v_call: TRBV6-2/TRBV6-3

cdr3_nt: TGTGCCAGCAGCTCCGGACTAGCGGGAGGAGGTGATACGCAGTATTTT
cdr3_aa: CASSSGLAGGGDTQYF
j_call: TRBJ2-3
clone_size: few
d_call: TRBD2
v_call: TRBV5-5

cdr3_nt: TGCAGCGTTGAGCCCAGGCCGAGAGATGGCTACACCTTC
cdr3_aa: CSVEPRPRDGYTF
j_call: TRBJ1-2
clone_size: many
d_call: -
v_call: TRBV29-1

cdr3_nt: TGCAGTGCTAGCACCCCGGCTGTGGTCTCCTACGAGCAGTACTTC
cdr3_aa: CSASTPAVVSYEQYF
j_call: TRBJ2-7
clone_size: many
d_call: -
v_call: TRBV20-1

cdr3_nt: TGTGCCAGCAGTGGTATTCCCCGCCGGGGACGACCTCAAGAGACCCAGTACTTC
cdr3_aa: CASSGIPRRGRPQETQYF
j_call: TRBJ2-5
clone_size: -
d_call: -
v_call: TRBV28

cdr3_nt: TGTGCCAGCAGTTTGGGGGGAAAAGGGACCCAGTACTTC
cdr3_aa: CASSLGGKGTQYF
j_call: TRBJ2-5
clone_size: many
d_call: -
v_call: TRBV27

cdr3_nt: TGTGCCAGCAGCGAGAGTCAGGGGCTTACAACAAATACGCAGTATTTT
cdr3_aa: CASSESQGLTTNTQYF
j_call: TRBJ2-3
clone_size: many
d_call: -
v_call: TRBV6-1

cdr3_nt: TGTGCCAGCAGCTCCGTGGGAGCGGGGGTCTCCTACGAGCAGTACTTC
cdr3_aa: CASSSVGAGVSYEQYF
j_call: TRBJ2-7
clone_size: many
d_call: TRBD2
v_call: TRBV7-8

cdr3_nt: TGTGCTAGTGGTCCCCCGATGAGGAAGGATATCACTGAAGCTTTCTTT
cdr3_aa: CASGPPMRKDITEAFF
j_call: TRBJ1-1
clone_size: -
d_call: -
v_call: TRBV12-5

cdr3_nt: TGTGCCAGCATGGCGGGAGCGCAGGAGCAGTTCTTC
cdr3_aa: CASMAGAQEQFF
j_call: TRBJ2-1
clone_size: few
d_call: TRBD2
v_call: TRBV12-3/TRBV12-4

cdr3_nt: TGTGCCAGCAGCTTAGGAGATAGCAATCAGCCCCAGCATTTT
cdr3_aa: CASSLGDSNQPQHF
j_call: TRBJ1-5
clone_size: many
d_call: -
v_call: TRBV7-8

cdr3_nt: TGTGCCAGCAGCTTACTGGGGTCGGGTAACTATGGCTACACCTTC
cdr3_aa: CASSLLGSGNYGYTF
j_call: TRBJ1-2
clone_size: -
d_call: -
v_call: TRBV7-9

cdr3_nt: TGTGCCTGGATCCGCGACAGCTACGAGCAGTACTTC
cdr3_aa: CAWIRDSYEQYF
j_call: TRBJ2-7
clone_size: many
d_call: -
v_call: TRBV30

cdr3_nt: TGTGCCAGCAGTTTCTCGAGCCCGGCCAAAAACATTCAGTACTTC
cdr3_aa: CASSFSSPAKNIQYF
j_call: TRBJ2-4
clone_size: many
d_call: -
v_call: TRBV12-3/TRBV12-4

cdr3_nt: TGTGCCACCAGCAGCCCCCTGGCGGGACCCCCAGATACGCAGTATTTT
cdr3_aa: CATSSPLAGPPDTQYF
j_call: TRBJ2-3
clone_size: -
d_call: -
v_call: TRBV15

cdr3_nt: TGTGCCAGCAGCTTATACCCCCCTGACCAGGAGCAGTTCTTC
cdr3_aa: CASSLYPPDQEQFF
j_call: TRBJ2-1
clone_size: few
d_call: -
v_call: TRBV7-2

cdr3_nt: TGTGCCAGCAGCGAGCAGGGTGGAGGCTACACCTTC
cdr3_aa: CASSEQGGGYTF
j_call: TRBJ1-2
clone_size: many
d_call: -
v_call: TRBV12-3/TRBV12-4

cdr3_nt: TGTGCCAGCAAGCAGAGATACTCCGGGGGAGAGAGCGGCTACACCTTC
cdr3_aa: CASKQRYSGGESGYTF
j_call: TRBJ1-2
clone_size: -
d_call: -
v_call: TRBV6-5

cdr3_nt: TGCAGCCTAATGACGGACAGCCCCACTGAAGCTTTCTTT
cdr3_aa: CSLMTDSPTEAFF
j_call: TRBJ1-1
clone_size: -
d_call: -
v_call: TRBV29-1

cdr3_nt: TGTGCCACCAGTGATTTTAAGATTTGGACCCAGTACTTC
cdr3_aa: CATSDFKIWTQYF
j_call: TRBJ2-5
clone_size: -
d_call: -
v_call: TRBV24-1

cdr3_nt: TGTGCCACCCCCGCTTCGACAGCCCAAGAGACCCAGTACTTC
cdr3_aa: CATPASTAQETQYF
j_call: TRBJ2-5
clone_size: few
d_call: -
v_call: TRBV6-5

cdr3_nt: TGCGCCAGCAGCCAAGGCGAAAGGGTGATGGAGACCCAGTACTTC
cdr3_aa: CASSQGERVMETQYF
j_call: TRBJ2-5
clone_size: many
d_call: -
v_call: TRBV4-3

cdr3_nt: TGTGCCAGCAGAGGGGTAGGGGTCACTGAAGCTTTCTTT
cdr3_aa: CASRGVGVTEAFF
j_call: TRBJ1-1
clone_size: many
d_call: -
v_call: TRBV25-1

cdr3_nt: TGCAGCGTTGATGGAAGCGGGGCGGGGAATGAGCAGTTCTTC
cdr3_aa: CSVDGSGAGNEQFF
j_call: TRBJ2-1
clone_size: many
d_call: TRBD2
v_call: TRBV29-1

cdr3_nt: TGTGCCAGCAATAGCGGGGGGTGGAACAGTGAGCAGTTCTTC
cdr3_aa: CASNSGGWNSEQFF
j_call: TRBJ2-1
clone_size: many
d_call: TRBD2
v_call: TRBV12-3/TRBV12-4

cdr3_nt: TGTGCCAGCACCAACATAGAGTTGGGGAACACTGAAGCTTTCTTT
cdr3_aa: CASTNIELGNTEAFF
j_call: TRBJ1-1
clone_size: few
d_call: -
v_call: TRBV6-5

cdr3_nt: TGTGCCAGCCACGGGGATACTAGCGGGAGCTTCTACGAGCAGTACTTC
cdr3_aa: CASHGDTSGSFYEQYF
j_call: TRBJ2-7
clone_size: many
d_call: TRBD2
v_call: TRBV10-3

cdr3_nt: TGTGCCAGCAGCGCCGTGGGGGGCTTGGGCACTGAAGCTTTCTTT
cdr3_aa: CASSAVGGLGTEAFF
j_call: TRBJ1-1
clone_size: few
d_call: -
v_call: TRBV12-3/TRBV12-4

cdr3_nt: TGCGCCAGCAGCTTGGAAGGACGTCAAGAGACCCAGTACTTC
cdr3_aa: CASSLEGRQETQYF
j_call: TRBJ2-5
clone_size: -
d_call: -
v_call: TRBV5-1